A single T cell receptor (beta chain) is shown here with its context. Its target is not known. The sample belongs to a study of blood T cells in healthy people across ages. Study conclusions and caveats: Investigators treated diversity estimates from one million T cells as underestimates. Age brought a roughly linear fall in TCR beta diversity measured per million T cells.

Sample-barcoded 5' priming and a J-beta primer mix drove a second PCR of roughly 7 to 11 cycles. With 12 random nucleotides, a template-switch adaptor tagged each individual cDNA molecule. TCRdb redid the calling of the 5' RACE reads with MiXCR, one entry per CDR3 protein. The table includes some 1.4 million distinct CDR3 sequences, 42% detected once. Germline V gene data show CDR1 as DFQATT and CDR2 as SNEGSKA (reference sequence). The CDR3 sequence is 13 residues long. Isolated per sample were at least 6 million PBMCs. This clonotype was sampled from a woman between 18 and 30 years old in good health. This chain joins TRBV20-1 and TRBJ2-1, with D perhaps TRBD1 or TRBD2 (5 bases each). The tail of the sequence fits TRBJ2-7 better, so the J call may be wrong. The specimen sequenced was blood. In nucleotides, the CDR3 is TGCAGTGCCACCCAGGGTTCCGGGGATGAGCAGTACTTC. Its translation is CSATQGSGDEQYF.